The source of this TCR beta chain is a study of OX40 agonist ivuxolimab in advanced cancers. Study outcomes and limitations: There were, on average, more expanded clones in CD8+ T cells than in CD4+.

Assay: immunoSEQ multiplex PCR; the TCRdb copy retains only in-frame clones and omits some. This table holds about 94,000 clones, around 86% found once. This clone was recorded a few times. Its antigen is unidentified. There are 13 residues in the CDR3. Looked up from germline, CDR1 is SGHRS and CDR2 is YFSETQ. V gave up 0 bases and J gave up 5 bases; unmatched junction bases: 0. Collection of blood occurred at baseline, at cycle 4 day 1, and at cycle 7 day 1. The sample was CD4+ or CD8+ T cells sorted from blood, taken in a trial of the OX40 agonist ivuxolimab. The sequence derives from an adult with an advanced solid tumor such as melanoma, head and neck, liver or kidney cancer. The chain joins TRBV5-1 to TRBJ2-3; 7 bases fit TRBD2. This CDR3 is CASSLGEGDTQYF. The CDR3 DNA follows: TGCGCCAGCAGCTTGGGGGAGGGAGATACGCAGTATTTT.